This T cell receptor (beta chain) emerged from a study of cytomegalovirus exposure and HLA in healthy donors (dated by TCRdb to about 2017). Some background on the complete study: According to an earlier analysis of 450 to 650 of the donors, about 179 million T cells yielded approximately 120 million unique TCR beta sequences and 276 Gb of sequence data. In the later analysis, no new phenotypic data were used to find candidate immune exposures; instead, reliance was placed on TCR beta sequences and their occurrence across donors. HLA typing included class I and class II loci at four-digit resolution. To study patterns of TCR occurrence, a later analysis re-analyzed previously published TCR beta repertoires from more than 550 donors and added high-resolution HLA genotyping. To decide whether each TCR beta V gene segment behaved as functional or pseudogenic, an earlier analysis of some 580 of the donors relied on high-throughput TCR beta sequencing. To predict cytomegalovirus infection status, the study combined high-throughput TCR immunosequencing, statistical association of individual TCRs with disease status, and machine learning. Among about 400 genotyped donors of the cohort, an average of approximately 200,000 unique TCR beta nucleotide sequences was sequenced per donor, of which roughly 18% were non-productive. The study profiled the T cell repertoires of under 850 subjects by immunosequencing and related them to cytomegalovirus serostatus. Donor age, sex, ethnicity and CMV serostatus were compiled alongside the repertoire data. Typing coverage differed by locus: A, B, C, DRB1 and DQB1 were typed in about 629-630 donors, DQA1 in about 550, DPA1 in some 600, and DPB1 in around 490. An early release that covered approximately 600 HLA-typed donors contained about 290 gigabases of sequencing data and approximately 85 million unique TCR sequences. All discovery cohort repertoires had been generated using a single sequencing platform. The study aimed to test whether cataloging public T cell receptors could reveal signatures of past pathogen exposure. Roughly 5 DR-DQ haplotypes were handled as single units for association and clustering, since linkage in the cohort was strong. Besides the first cohort of hundreds of subjects, a separate validation cohort made up of over a hundred different subjects was used. In a later genetic analysis, genome-wide SNP genotypes for about three fifths of the roughly 670 donors were used, and that subset was treated as a discovery cohort. Among the roughly 390 genotyped donors, around 79% belonged to the genetic ancestry cluster associated with self-reported Caucasian donors. Results and caveats for the whole study, not just this receptor: The 87-base-pair reads could not distinguish some IMGT-functional V segments, including TRBV6-2 and TRBV6-3, so those segments were excluded. HLA typing was unavailable for some donors at each locus, so association tests used only the typed subset. An earlier analysis of approximately 570 of the donors showed that most TCR beta V segments appeared in productive rearrangements either about 87% or about 30% of the time, which broadly matched IMGT annotations. The classifier was reported to diagnose cytomegalovirus status with high specificity and sensitivity in both the original and validation cohorts. Specific HLA alleles were associated with 15,000 to 20,000 TCR beta sequences at a false discovery rate of 0.05 in a later analysis. In a later analysis, several top co-occurrence clusters were reported to appear linked to parvovirus B19, influenza, CMV and Epstein-Barr virus. In a later genetic analysis, a missense DCLRE1C variant was associated with V-gene and J-gene trimming of TCR beta chains, and the association was replicated in an independent cohort. Linkage disequilibrium might explain the correlated functional status among segregating V segments, but an unknown experimental factor could not be excluded. The only immune exposure information available for the cohort was CMV serostatus. When HLA alleles, especially DR and DQ, strongly co-occurred, TCR associations were difficult to assign to individual alleles. Because counts were too low, roughly 16 rarely observed V segments, including chromosome 9 orphons, were excluded from the earlier analysis of several hundred of the donors. According to the authors, the approach could potentially be generalized to other disease states and immunological phenotypes. According to a later analysis, TCR association rates differed among HLA loci, with DRB1 alleles showing the most associated TCRs and HLA-C alleles showing the fewest. The study gave a list of roughly 150 TCR beta chains associated with cytomegalovirus. A further reported finding was that TCR beta sequences accurately predicted the HLA-A and HLA-B alleles for most subjects in the first cohort. In this cohort, only TCR beta chains were sequenced, and detectable features were limited by the absence of alpha or paired-chain data. While some public TCRs were present in many individuals, most TCR sequences turned up only very rarely across donors. In a later analysis, HLA-associated TCR beta chains showed more clonal expansion and lower generation probabilities than non-associated chains that were equally common. The sequencing pipeline was judged likely to have produced a cluster of highly shared sequence variants as a technical artifact. In a later analysis, most CMV-associated TCR beta chains were found to appear HLA-restricted, with HLA associations seemingly driven largely by CMV exposure. Compared with the approximately 700-donor mean, donors in an Asian-associated ancestry cluster had fewer N-insertions in productive TCRs, according to a later genetic analysis. Roughly uniform sequencing depth across donors was assumed in presence/absence analyses, although this assumption may not hold. In vitro tests confirmed that a few of the cytomegalovirus-associated TCR beta chains recognize cytomegalovirus antigens.

The germline V gene (reference sequence) yields DFQATT for CDR1 and SNEGSKA for CDR2. V gives up 3 bases and J gives up 4 bases, and the segment between their germline ends measures 6 bases. From the cysteine through the phenylalanine, the CDR3 covers 11 amino acids. Of all the DNA, just the CDR3 is kept, 33 bases in frame from base 1. With respect to this clone: No cognate antigen has been identified for it. Per-nucleotide qualities are absent, and no much larger clonotype sits a single base away.

The cohort consisted of 666 healthy bone marrow donors. At the time of sampling, every cohort member was nominally healthy, though immune exposures that went unrecorded were likely present. The donor was CMV seronegative and belonged to the group of more than 300 seronegative cohort members. Each donor provided a peripheral blood sample, and peripheral blood mononuclear cells were used for TCR beta sequencing. Genomic DNA extraction from the blood cell samples was performed with the Qiagen DNeasy Blood Extraction Kit. Library generation was performed with the immunoSEQ multiplex PCR assay. For the multiplex PCR, a mixture combining 60 forward primers for TCR Vbeta segments and 13 reverse primers for TCR Jbeta segments was used. A multiplex PCR assay on genomic DNA amplified the CDR3 region of rearranged TCR beta genes. On the Illumina HiSeq System, the amplified TCR beta libraries were sequenced as 87-base-pair reads. From the authors' description of their analysis: A later analysis tallied tens of millions of unique TCR beta chains across the 550 to 850 repertoires, and some 12 million of those chains were shared by two or more donors. Raw reads were error-corrected and collapsed into unique sequences by a nearest-neighbor algorithm in which closely related sequences were merged to remove PCR and sequencing errors. Alignment of CDR3 sequences to IMGT reference sequences was used to assign V, D and J gene segments. For a sequence to be retained, a match of at least six nucleotides was required to both a V gene segment and a J gene segment. Rearrangements were called productive when the CDR3 lacked stop codons and stayed in frame with V and J; all others were non-productive. Following IMGT convention, CDR3 was defined as the stretch from the second conserved V-encoded cysteine up to the conserved J-encoded phenylalanine. The earlier analysis of 450 to 750 of the donors excluded any sequence lacking an unambiguous match to a single V gene segment. In an earlier analysis of approximately 500 of the donors, a V segment was called functional when productive rearrangements were above 56.7%, and segregating when the standard deviation between donors exceeded 5%. To diagnose cytomegalovirus status from the catalog of TCR beta chain sequences, a statistical classification framework was built. V and J gene assignment, in a later analysis, came from comparing TCR nucleotide sequences with IMGT/GENE-DB human TR gene sequences. A later analysis assigned CDR3 sequences and most-parsimonious VDJ recombination scenarios with the TCRdist pipeline. In a later analysis, each TCR beta chain was defined by its CDR3 amino acid sequence together with its V-gene family, and reads lacking a unique V-gene family were excluded. In a later analysis, around 650 highly shared, low-generation-probability nucleotide sequences were removed to address suspected cross-contamination and a sequencing artifact. In a later analysis, a clonal expansion index was calculated for each public chain from normalized within-repertoire ranks of inferred template counts. In a later analysis, generation probabilities were computed with a VDJ recombination model fitted to out-of-frame rearrangements, and the resulting probabilities were checked against IGoR. In a later analysis, hypergeometric tests were used to score TCR-TCR, TCR-HLA and TCR-CMV co-occurrence, with a repertoire-size bias correction applied to TCR pairs. False discovery rates were estimated in a later analysis by permuting HLA or CMV assignments 20 times. A later analysis grouped co-occurring TCRs with DBSCAN, adding TCRdist sequence similarity when clustering within HLA-allele-positive subsets. Co-occurrence clustering excluded repertoires with fewer than 30,000 or more than 120,000 public chains, plus five with anomalous nucleotide sharing. As stored in TCRdb, this immuneACCESS dataset retains in-frame rearrangements with V and J assigned. A fraction of the clones does not appear; measured against another copy, unresolved V genes explain less than half of the discrepancy, and the remainder lacks a known reason. From that table come the V and J calls and clone size; the DNA was used to work out D and trimming. The sample includes over 150,000 clones, with almost 85% observed a single time. The biggest ten clones account for 0.38% of the sample.

The source is a boy younger than 10 in good health and CMV-seronegative. The rearranged chain carries TRBV20-1 and TRBJ2-5, with a tentative D gene TRBD1 over 5 matching bases. Sequencing was done on a sample of PBMCs. The sequenced DNA: TGCAGTGCTAGGGGGCCAGAGACCCAGTACTTC. It translates to CSARGPETQYF.